Each of the 18 T cell receptor beta chains below was sequenced from the same sample in a study of response to subunit inactivated influenza vaccine. One entry per CDR3 protein results from TCRdb running MiXCR on the RT-PCR reads. Among about 830,000 distinct CDR3 sequences, approximately 18% were seen once, and the ten largest hold roughly 11%. The material was PBMCs from blood, obtained roughly 5 days after vaccination. Receptors were obtained from a man aged 50-59 years who received an inactivated influenza vaccine.

There are a few counts of this clonotype. The chain joins TRBV5-1 to TRBJ1-4, with 7 bases lining up with TRBD1. This CDR3 spans 16 amino acids. Losses at the gene ends were 4 bases for V and 7 bases for J; bases not matched to a gene: 13. Germline CDR1 reads SGHRS; CDR2 reads YFSETQ. Here the CDR3 DNA reads TGCGCCAGCAGCCACGGTAATCAGGGGGTCGGTGAAAAACTGTTTTTT. This codes for CASSHGNQGVGEKLFF.

This clonotype was counted a few times. The rearrangement links TRBV20-1 to TRBJ2-1; 13 bases align to TRBD2. The germline V gene encodes CDR1 DFQATT and CDR2 SNEGSKA (reference sequence). V gave up 3 bases and J gave up 7 bases; unmatched junction bases: 12. The CDR3 contains 17 residues. The CDR3 nucleotides read TGCAGTGCTAGGGGGGGGACTAGCGGGAACTTCTGGAATGAGCAGTTCTTC. This sequence encodes CSARGGTSGNFWNEQFF.

The genes are TRBV15 and TRBJ1-1; the D gene is possibly TRBD1 (6 bases). Germline CDR1 reads LNHNV; CDR2 reads YYDKDF (reference sequence). V was shortened by 1 base and J by 5 bases, with 14 bases between the two germline ends. CDR3 length: 15 amino acids. In DNA form, the CDR3 reads TGTGCCACCAGCAGAGCGGGCCAAGGGGGGACTGAAGCTTTCTTT. This codes for CATSRAGQGGTEAFF. Drawing the rest from reference TRBV15 and TRBJ1-1, the complete variable domain is DAMVIQNPRYQVTQFGKPVTLSCSQTLNHNVMYWYQQKSSQAPKLLFHYYDKDFNNEADTPDNFQSRRPNTSFCFLDIRSPGLGDTAMYLCATSRAGQGGTEAFFGQGTRLTVV.

This clonotype was counted at least ten times. The chain combines TRBV5-1 with TRBJ2-7; the match to TRBD2 covers 10 bases. J gave up 6 bases and V 1 base, and 1 base lay outside the gene matches. Germline V gene lookup returns CDR1 SGHRS and CDR2 YFSETQ. The CDR3 is made up of 13 amino acids. CDR3: CASSLTSGIEQYF. Written as DNA, the CDR3 is TGCGCCAGCAGCTTGACTAGCGGGATCGAGCAGTACTTC.

There are a few counts of this clonotype. V is TRBV7-8 and J is TRBJ1-1; D gene uncertain. V was pared by 5 bases and J by 0 bases, with 10 bases between. The CDR3 is made up of 14 amino acids. CDR1 is SGHVS and CDR2 is FQNEAQ in the germline V gene. The CDR3 loop reads CASSVLDLNTEAFF. In DNA, the CDR3 is TGTGCCAGCAGCGTACTGGATCTGAACACTGAAGCTTTCTTT.

The rearrangement uses TRBV6-2 or TRBV6-3 and TRBJ2-3; 7 bases align to TRBD2. Germline CDR1 and CDR2: MNHEY and SVGEGT. The CDR3 is made up of 16 amino acids. The V and J ends lost 5 bases and 4 bases, in that order; junction bases with no gene match: 12. Written as DNA, the CDR3 is TGTGCCAGCAGTACCCCCGGCGGGAGCGGCCCAGATACGCAGTATTTT. Translated, it gives CASSTPGGSGPDTQYF.

This clonotype appeared a single time. V and J are TRBV28 and TRBJ1-2; TRBD1 matches 10 bases. Germline CDR1 is MDHEN and CDR2 is SYDVKM. The V gene end was trimmed by 1 base and the J gene end by 4 bases; junction bases not matched to a gene: 6. The CDR3 spans 16 residues. Here the CDR3 DNA reads TGTGCCAGCAGTTTATACCGGACAGGGGGGGTCTATGGCTACACCTTC. This encodes CASSLYRTGGVYGYTF.

This clonotype occurred a few times. The CDR3 sequence: CSALGRHSPLHF. CDR3 bases: TGCAGTGCCCTTGGACGGCATTCACCCCTCCACTTT. The rearrangement links TRBV20-1 to TRBJ1-6; no definite D call. Trimming removed 6 bases at V and 8 bases at J, with 11 bases between. CDR1 and CDR2 (germline): DFQATT, SNEGSKA (reference sequence). CDR3 length: 12 amino acids.

The V call is TRBV7-2, the J call TRBJ2-7, with D tentatively TRBD1 or TRBD2 (5 bases each). V was shortened by 2 bases and J by 1 base, with 15 bases between the two germline ends. The CDR3 sequence is 16 residues long. Germline CDR1 is SGHTA and CDR2 is FQGNSA. In nucleotides, the CDR3 is TGTGCCAGCAGCTTAAATTCCGGGGCGGGTTCCTACGAGCAGTACTTC. Its protein is CASSLNSGAGSYEQYF.

This clonotype was seen only once. The CDR3: CATSRELPGRGGWDTQYF. The DNA of the CDR3 is TGTGCCACCAGCAGAGAGCTCCCCGGACGGGGGGGGTGGGATACGCAGTATTTT. This chain connects TRBV15 to TRBJ2-3; 8 bases fit TRBD2. V was clipped by 0 bases and J by 6 bases; unmatched bases: 14. The CDR3 extends over 18 amino acids. Germline V gives CDR1 LNHNV, CDR2 YYDKDF (reference sequence).

In its sample, this clonotype was seen many times. This chain uses TRBV7-2 with TRBJ2-6; D unresolved. The V end lost 6 bases, the J end lost 0 bases, and 9 bases lay between the germline ends. This CDR3 has 15 residues. Per germline, CDR1 SGHTA and CDR2 FQGNSA. CDR3 bases: TGTGCCAGCAGTTCCGTCTTCTCTGGGGCCAACGTCCTGACTTTC. Translating gives CASSSVFSGANVLTF. The variable domain in full, with the rest retrieved from reference TRBV7-2 and TRBJ2-6, is GAGVSQSPSNKVTEKGKDVELRCDPISGHTALYWYRQSLGQGLEFLIYFQGNSAPDKSGLPSDRFSAERTGGSVSTLTIQRTQQEDSAVYLCASSSVFSGANVLTFGAGSRLTVL.

The gene calls are TRBV6-2 or TRBV6-3 and TRBJ2-7; TRBD2 matches 12 bases. Germline V gene sequence: CDR1 MNHEY, CDR2 SVGEGT. The CDR3 is made up of 17 amino acids. V trimming: 2 bases; J trimming: 2 bases; junction bases outside the gene matches: 7. CDR3 bases: TGTGCCAGCAGTTACGCGCTAGCGGGAGGGCCCCCCTACGAGCAGTACTTC. It codes for CASSYALAGGPPYEQYF.

J is TRBJ1-3 and V is TRBV7-2; no reliable D call. From germline, CDR1 is SGHTA and CDR2 FQGNSA. The ends were cut back, 5 bases at V and 4 bases at J, with 12 bases in the middle. This CDR3 region has 14 residues. The CDR3 here is CASSLWISGNTIYF. The CDR3 DNA reads as TGTGCCAGCAGCCTCTGGATATCCGGAAACACCATATATTTT.

This clonotype was counted a few times. This chain connects TRBV6-2 or TRBV6-3 to TRBJ2-1; possible D gene TRBD2, 6 bases. Germline assignment: CDR1 MNHEY and CDR2 SVGEGT. V shed 8 bases and J shed 7 bases, with 12 bases lying between them. This CDR3 comprises 12 residues. The CDR3 sequence: CASVSSANEQFF. The CDR3 nucleotides are TGTGCCAGCGTGTCTAGCGCGAATGAGCAGTTCTTC.

The chain uses TRBV18 and TRBJ2-3; 7 bases are a match to TRBD1. CDR3 length: 16 amino acids. Germline V gives CDR1 KGHSH, CDR2 LQKENI. V dropped 3 bases and J dropped 2; count of bases not matched to a gene: 8. The CDR3 sequence: CASSPAGGQITDTQYF. The CDR3 DNA reads TGTGCCAGCTCACCGGCAGGGGGACAGATCACAGATACGCAGTATTTT. Combining the CDR3 with reference TRBV18 and TRBJ2-3 gives the whole variable domain NAGVMQNPRHLVRRRGQEARLRCSPMKGHSHVYWYRQLPEEGLKFMVYLQKENIIDESGMPKERFSAEFPKEGPSILRIQQVVRGDSAAYFCASSPAGGQITDTQYFGPGTRLTVL.

CDR3 residues: CSAKTYRVGVNEQFF. The CDR3 DNA reads TGCAGTGCCAAAACTTACAGGGTCGGAGTGAATGAGCAGTTCTTC. The chain couples TRBV20-1 to TRBJ2-1, with D tentatively TRBD1 (6 bases). V lost 6 bases, J lost 7 bases, and 22 bases lay in between. The CDR3 runs 15 residues. In germline, CDR1 is DFQATT, CDR2 SNEGSKA (reference sequence).

This clonotype appeared many times. The chain combines TRBV30 with TRBJ2-7, with D maybe TRBD2 (5 bases). Per germline, CDR1 GTSNPN and CDR2 SVGIG (reference sequence). Trimming pared 4 bases from V and 5 bases from J, leaving 15 bases between. The CDR3 has 13 residues. CDR3 residues: CAWNEQTGNEQYF. The CDR3 coding sequence is TGTGCCTGGAACGAACAGACGGGGAACGAGCAGTACTTC.

This clonotype was counted between two and nine times. The J gene is TRBJ1-2, the V gene TRBV12-3 or TRBV12-4, with 9 bases identical to TRBD1. V was pared by 5 bases and J by 4 bases, with 11 bases of the junction left unmatched. There are 16 residues in the CDR3. CDR3 nucleotide sequence: TGTGCCAGCAGTACTAGCCCGACAGGGGGACGCTATGGCTACACCTTC. It encodes CASSTSPTGGRYGYTF.